This T cell receptor beta chain is drawn from a study of blood T cell repertoires in COVID-19. Study information: Samples came from the United States, Italy and Spain, spanning acute and convalescent COVID-19. The cDNA or gDNA used as material had been derived from T cells, B-cell-depleted T cells, or PBMCs.

Original processing methods: Reference gene primer amplification yielded estimated nucleated cell counts. Repertoires were generated with immunoSEQ multiplex PCR, while TCRdb's copy carries only in-frame clones and drops some. From that table come the V and J calls and clone size; the DNA was used to work out D and trimming. The data hold over 90,000 clones, with approximately 80% observed a single time. Trimming cost V 4 bases and J 1 base, with 13 bases left between them. From germline, CDR1 is MNHEY and CDR2 SVGEGT. The CDR3 is made up of 15 amino acids. The rearrangement joins TRBV6-2 or TRBV6-3 to TRBJ1-1; the D gene is possibly TRBD1 (5 bases). The TCR sequence derives from a human donor in a cohort sampled during active COVID-19. Sequences were obtained from peripheral blood. CDR3 bases: TGTGCCAGCAGTTCCCAGGGCGTAGGGAACACTGAAGCTTTCTTT. Amino acid sequence: CASSSQGVGNTEAFF.